The present TCR beta chain was sequenced within a study of cytomegalovirus exposure and HLA in healthy donors. Overall study findings and caveats: A link between a missense DCLRE1C variant and TCR beta V- and J-gene trimming emerged from a later analysis. Three CMV-associated chains were confirmed in vitro to be specific for CMV antigens. Immune exposure data for these donors was limited to CMV serostatus.

For this clone: The antigen remains undetermined.

Losses at the gene ends were 3 bases for V and 5 bases for J; bases not matched to a gene: 4. Germline V lookup: CDR1 SGHVS, CDR2 FNYEAQ. This CDR3 has 14 amino acids. The donors gave bone marrow, and they were healthy. In the PCR, 60 Vbeta and 13 Jbeta primers were used. The repertoire was sequenced with immunoSEQ multiplex PCR; TCRdb's copy has only in-frame clones and lacks some. The table includes over 150,000 clones, almost 85% detected once. The chain joins TRBV7-6 to TRBJ2-7; 10 positions agree with TRBD2. This clonotype originated in a boy between 2 and 10 years old in good health and CMV-seronegative. The sequenced material came from PBMCs. The DNA for the CDR3 is TGTGCCAGCAGCTTTGCTAGCGGGAGAGACGAGCAGTACTTC. It specifies CASSFASGRDEQYF.